Each of the 30 T cell receptor beta chains below was sequenced from the same sample in a study of blood T cell repertoires in COVID-19. Repertoires were generated with immunoSEQ multiplex PCR, while TCRdb's copy carries only in-frame clones and drops some. The sample includes tens of thousands of clones, about four fifths of them seen just once. Input material: peripheral blood. The receptors stem from a human donor in a cohort sampled during active COVID-19.

This sequence joins TRBV9 and TRBJ2-3, with a tentative D call TRBD2 (6 bases). Germline CDR1 SGDLS, CDR2 YYNGEE. V was pared by 0 bases and J by 4 bases, with 9 bases between. The CDR3 consists of 14 residues. CDR3 coding DNA: TGTGCCAGCAGCGTAGGGACTATTTCAGATACGCAGTATTTT. It yields the protein CASSVGTISDTQYF.

V usage is TRBV6-5 and J usage is TRBJ1-1, with a possible D match to TRBD1 (6 bases). Trimming took 7 bases from V and 7 from J, leaving 10 bases between them. The CDR3 sequence is 11 residues long. From germline, CDR1 is MNHEY and CDR2 SVGAGI. CDR3 amino acids: CASIRGIEAFF. The CDR3 bases are TGTGCCAGCATCAGGGGAATTGAAGCTTTCTTT.

The CDR3 bases are TGTGCCAGCAGCTTAGAACCCCTGAGTTCCTACGAGCAGTACTTC. This gives the protein CASSLEPLSSYEQYF. The chain recombines TRBV11-2 with TRBJ2-7; no definite D call. This CDR3 comprises 15 residues. V was shortened by 0 bases and J by 1 base, with 10 bases between the two germline ends. Germline CDR1 is SGHAT and CDR2 is FQNNGV.

This chain uses TRBV24-1 with TRBJ1-5; no clear D gene. The CDR3 is 19 residues long. V lost 11 bases, J lost 3 bases, and 31 bases lay in between. Looked up from germline, CDR1 is KGHDR and CDR2 is SFDVKD. CDR3 nucleotide sequence: TGTGCCATCCCTCAATTAACCTGTCCAAATCAGATACACAATCAGCCCCAGCATTTT. The encoded protein is CAIPQLTCPNQIHNQPQHF.

The J gene is TRBJ1-2, the V gene TRBV25-1; TRBD1 agrees at 7 bases. The V gene end was trimmed by 2 bases and the J gene end by 4 bases; junction bases not matched to a gene: 7. The CDR3 has 15 residues. Germline assignment: CDR1 MGHDK and CDR2 SYGVNS. The CDR3 bases are TGTGCCAGCAGTGAAGTGGGACAGCCCGCCTATGGCTACACCTTC. Translating it yields CASSEVGQPAYGYTF.

The V gene is TRBV11-3, the J gene TRBJ1-1; 7 nucleotides agree with TRBD1. Germline loops: CDR1 SGHNT, CDR2 YENEEA. The CDR3 extends over 13 amino acids. With V trimmed by 5 bases and J by 3 bases, 3 bases remained unmatched. The CDR3 DNA sequence: TGTGCCAGCAGCATCGGGACAGACACTGAAGCTTTCTTT. It encodes CASSIGTDTEAFF.

The rearrangement joins TRBV5-8 to TRBJ2-1; 13 bases are a match to TRBD2. After removal of 8 bases from V and 0 bases from J, the junction contained 5 bases not matched to a gene. The CDR3 is 16 amino acids. Germline CDR1 SGHTS, CDR2 YDEGEE. CDR3 bases: TGTGCCAGTCCGGGACTAGCGGGGAGCTCCTACAATGAGCAGTTCTTC. Translating it yields CASPGLAGSSYNEQFF.

This clone was observed a single time. This chain links TRBV19 with TRBJ1-2; no firm D call. Germline V gene data show CDR1 as LNHDA and CDR2 as SQIVND (reference sequence). The CDR3 sequence is 13 residues long. Between the trimmed V and J ends, which lost 7 bases and 4 bases, there was a span of 13 bases. The CDR3 region is CASTDEGPYGYTF. CDR3 DNA: TGTGCCAGTACCGACGAGGGCCCCTATGGCTACACCTTC.

J is TRBJ2-7 and V is TRBV2; D perhaps matches TRBD2 (5 bases). The germline V and J ends were trimmed by 10 bases and 0 bases, with 13 bases remaining between them. Germline loops: CDR1 SNHLY, CDR2 FYNNEI. There are 13 residues in the CDR3. CDR3 protein: CATTSSLSYEQYF. CDR3 nucleotides: TGTGCCACCACTTCTAGCCTCTCCTACGAGCAGTACTTC.

V and J are TRBV3-1 (or the pseudogene TRBV3-2) and TRBJ1-1; a weak D match, TRBD1 (5 bases). V lost 4 bases and J 1 base, leaving 10 bases between the germline ends. CDR3 length: 14 amino acids. From germline, CDR1 is LGHDT and CDR2 YNNKEL (reference sequence). This CDR3 is CASSLSDRNTEAFF. CDR3 sequence (DNA): TGTGCCAGCAGCCTTTCCGACAGGAACACTGAAGCTTTCTTT.

The J gene is TRBJ1-5, the V gene TRBV6-5; D gene unclear. V shed 6 bases and J shed 3 bases, with 9 bases lying between them. The germline gives CDR1 MNHEY, CDR2 SVGAGI. The CDR3 consists of 13 residues. CDR3 in amino acids: CASRRTYNQPQHF. The CDR3 DNA reads as TGTGCCAGCAGGAGAACCTACAATCAGCCCCAGCATTTT.

The table lists this clone with a few counts. In DNA form, the CDR3 reads TGTGCCAGCAGCCCGACAGCAAACACCGGGGAGCTGTTTTTT. Translated, it gives CASSPTANTGELFF. The rearrangement uses TRBV7-3 and TRBJ2-2; possible D gene TRBD1, 5 bases. CDR1 is SGHTA and CDR2 is FQGTGA in the germline V gene. Trimming removed 5 bases from V and 2 bases from J, with 9 bases in between. CDR3 length: 14 amino acids.

This chain links TRBV3-1 (or the pseudogene TRBV3-2) with TRBJ2-7; TRBD1 aligns across 7 bases. Germline loops: CDR1 LGHDT, CDR2 YNNKEL (reference sequence). The CDR3 length is 19 residues. V lost 1 base and J lost 5; bases outside the gene matches: 20. The CDR3 reads CASSQGDPHEVDRDHEQYF. The CDR3 region has the DNA TGTGCCAGCAGCCAAGGAGACCCCCACGAGGTAGACAGGGACCACGAGCAGTACTTC.

This rearrangement joins TRBV4-1 to TRBJ2-7, with TRBD2 matching 9 bases. Germline values: CDR1 MGHRA, CDR2 YSYEKL. Trimming removed 1 base from V and 3 bases from J; junction bases left unmatched: 4. The CDR3 loop spans 15 amino acids. The CDR3 sequence: CASSQGGGAHYEQYF. The DNA for the CDR3 is TGCGCCAGCAGCCAAGGCGGGGGGGCACACTACGAGCAGTACTTC.

This clone was detected a few times. The CDR3 DNA reads TGTGCCAGCAGGGTAACAGGGGGCGATTCTCTCGAGCAGTACTTC. It codes for CASRVTGGDSLEQYF. The V gene is TRBV2, the J gene TRBJ2-7; 9 positions agree with TRBD1. The CDR3 totals 15 residues. The V gene's germline CDR1 is SNHLY and CDR2 FYNNEI. V dropped 6 bases and J dropped 6; count of bases not matched to a gene: 12. Using reference TRBV2 and TRBJ2-7 for the parts outside the CDR3, the full variable domain is EPEVTQTPSHQVTQMGQEVILRCVPISNHLYFYWYRQILGQKVEFLVSFYNNEISEKSEIFDDQFSVERPDGSNFTLKIRSTKLEDSAMYFCASRVTGGDSLEQYFGPGTRLTVT.

The table lists this clone with a count of one. The genes are TRBV19 and TRBJ2-1; 8 nucleotides align to TRBD2. This CDR3 has 17 residues. The V segment lost 4 bases and the J segment 2 bases; nucleotides outside the gene matches: 10. The V gene's germline CDR1 is LNHDA and CDR2 SQIVND (reference sequence). CDR3 sequence (DNA): TGTGCCAGTAGTACCGGGAGGGAGGGAGTCACCTACAATGAGCAGTTCTTC. It encodes CASSTGREGVTYNEQFF.

The chain is built from TRBV7-2 and TRBJ1-1, with 7 bases aligning to TRBD1. Germline assignment: CDR1 SGHTA and CDR2 FQGNSA. Losses at the gene ends were 5 bases for V and 1 base for J; bases not matched to a gene: 7. The CDR3 spans 15 residues. CDR3 bases: TGTGCCAGCAGCCCCGCGACAGGGAGGAACACTGAAGCTTTCTTT. Translation: CASSPATGRNTEAFF.

This clone is medium-sized (0.01 to 0.1%) within its sample. J is TRBJ1-2 and V is TRBV7-6; D is perhaps TRBD1 (5 bases). The CDR3 length is 15 residues. CDR1 is SGHVS and CDR2 is FNYEAQ in the germline V gene. Trimming removed 5 bases from V and 5 bases from J, with 18 bases in between. The CDR3 sequence is CASSPHQGGPYGYTF. The DNA for the CDR3 is TGTGCCAGCAGCCCACACCAGGGAGGTCCATATGGCTACACCTTC.

V is TRBV7-8 and J is TRBJ2-1; 12 bases are a match to TRBD2. The germline CDR1 and CDR2 sequences are SGHVS and FQNEAQ. V trimming: 7 bases; J trimming: 4 bases; junction bases outside the gene matches: 5. The CDR3 covers 15 residues. The CDR3 sequence: CASTPSGGAYNEQFF. CDR3 DNA sequence: TGTGCCAGCACCCCTAGCGGGGGGGCTTACAATGAGCAGTTCTTC.

The J gene is TRBJ1-4, the V gene TRBV19; D ambiguous. V lost 3 bases and J lost 4, with 9 bases in between. Germline lookup yields CDR1 LNHDA and CDR2 SQIVND (reference sequence). This CDR3 contains 14 residues. The CDR3 coding sequence is TGTGCCAGTAGTATTCTGGCCCGTAATGAAAAACTGTTTTTT. Protein sequence: CASSILARNEKLFF.

This chain links TRBV6-1 with TRBJ2-7; TRBD1 aligns across 8 bases. J was trimmed by 5 bases and V by 2 bases; bases with no gene match: 8. Germline-derived CDR1 and CDR2 are MNHNS and SASEGT. The CDR3 is 15 residues long. CDR3 bases: TGTGCCAGCAGTGAAACGACAGGGGATTGGGACGAGCAGTACTTC. Its protein product is CASSETTGDWDEQYF.

The rearrangement joins TRBV5-5 to TRBJ1-5; D ambiguous. The germline V gene encodes CDR1 SGHKS and CDR2 YYEKEE (reference sequence). The CDR3 covers 13 residues. V was trimmed by 3 bases and J by 4 bases, leaving 8 bases between them. The CDR3 protein is CASSSFYNQPQHF. In nucleotides, the CDR3 is TGTGCCAGCAGCTCTTTCTATAATCAGCCCCAGCATTTT.

This sequence joins TRBV6-6 and TRBJ1-1, with 7 nucleotides matching TRBD1. V lost 7 bases, J lost 3 bases, and 2 bases stayed unmatched. The CDR3 covers 12 residues. CDR1 and CDR2 (germline): MNHNY, SVGAGI (reference sequence). The CDR3 protein is CASNQGDTEAFF. In nucleotides, the CDR3 is TGTGCCAGCAATCAGGGGGACACTGAAGCTTTCTTT.

In its sample, this clone was seen once. The chain has TRBV4-1 and TRBJ1-2; perhaps TRBD1 as D (5 bases). This CDR3 contains 17 residues. The germline V gene has CDR1 MGHRA and CDR2 YSYEKL. V lost 0 bases and J lost 6, with 20 bases in between. The chain's CDR3 is CASSQELFRVSGNGYTF. The CDR3 DNA is TGCGCCAGCAGCCAAGAATTGTTCAGGGTGAGCGGGAATGGCTACACCTTC.

This clone occurred once. V is TRBV25-1 and J is TRBJ2-1, with 7 bases that match TRBD1. CDR3 length: 18 residues. Unmatched junction bases numbered 13, after V lost 1 base and J lost 4 bases. CDR1 and CDR2 (germline): MGHDK, SYGVNS. In DNA form, the CDR3 reads TGTGCCAGCAGTGAATTCCTGAGGGACAGCCAAATTTACAATGAGCAGTTCTTC. Residues: CASSEFLRDSQIYNEQFF.

This clone came up a few times. The J gene is TRBJ1-2, the V gene TRBV12-3 or TRBV12-4; the D is unclear. V lost 2 bases and J 8 bases, leaving 3 bases between the germline ends. This CDR3 is 10 amino acids long. The chain's CDR3 is CASSLLGYTF. The CDR3 DNA reads as TGTGCCAGCAGTTTACTCGGCTACACCTTC.

This clone has at least ten counts. V gene TRBV19 combines with J gene TRBJ1-2; D gene unclear. V was pared by 5 bases and J by 6 bases, with 16 bases between. The CDR3 extends over 14 amino acids. CDR1 and CDR2 (germline): LNHDA, SQIVND (reference sequence). The CDR3, as DNA: TGTGCCAGTAGTTATGGGCGGGGTCGCGATGGCTACACCTTC. The encoded protein is CASSYGRGRDGYTF.

The V gene is TRBV9, the J gene TRBJ2-1; the match to TRBD2 covers 9 bases. This CDR3 spans 18 amino acids. Germline V gives CDR1 SGDLS, CDR2 YYNGEE. J gave up 4 bases and V 2 bases, and 13 bases lay outside the gene matches. CDR3 sequence: CASSVYSSGEGLYNEQFF. As DNA, the CDR3 is TGTGCCAGCAGCGTGTACTCTAGCGGGGAGGGATTATACAATGAGCAGTTCTTC.

The rearrangement uses TRBV6-6 and TRBJ2-2; 8 nucleotides line up with TRBD1. The CDR3 consists of 13 residues. V lost 7 bases, J lost 6 bases, and 4 bases stayed unmatched. The germline CDR1 and CDR2 sequences are MNHNY and SVGAGI (reference sequence). The CDR3 spells CASKDRGPGELFF. The CDR3 DNA sequence: TGTGCCAGCAAAGACAGGGGCCCCGGGGAGCTGTTTTTT.

The V call is TRBV19, the J call TRBJ1-5, with D possibly being TRBD1 (6 bases). V shed 6 bases and J shed 0 bases, with 21 bases lying between them. Germline V gives CDR1 LNHDA, CDR2 SQIVND (reference sequence). CDR3 size: 18 residues. The CDR3 here is CASSLSGQNFYSNQPQHF. The CDR3 coding sequence is TGTGCCAGTAGCCTGTCGGGACAAAATTTCTATAGCAATCAGCCCCAGCATTTT.